Below, 29 T cell receptor beta chains from the same sample are listed, as sequenced in a study of blood T cell repertoires in COVID-19. This table comes from immunoSEQ multiplex PCR, and its TCRdb copy is limited to in-frame clones, with some not included. This table has hundreds of thousands of clones, about 92% appearing once. Sequencing used PBMCs or T cells enriched from blood (not recorded which). Receptors originate from a man in his sixties who had recovered from COVID-19.

This clone was observed once. The chain uses TRBV9 and TRBJ2-2; 10 nucleotides match TRBD2. This CDR3 is 16 amino acids long. The V gene end was trimmed by 3 bases and the J gene end by 4 bases; junction bases not matched to a gene: 6. CDR1 SGDLS and CDR2 YYNGEE come from the germline V gene. CDR3 nucleotide sequence: TGTGCCAGCAGCGAGACTAGCGGGTCTTTCACCGGGGAGCTGTTTTTT. Protein: CASSETSGSFTGELFF. Looking up the rest from reference TRBV9 and TRBJ2-2 gives the full variable domain: DSGVTQTPKHLITATGQRVTLRCSPRSGDLSVYWYQQSLDQGLQFLIQYYNGEERAKGNILERFSAQQFPDLHSELNLSSLELGDSALYFCASSETSGSFTGELFFGEGSRLTVL.

The chain has TRBV5-6 and TRBJ1-4, with 7 bases fitting TRBD1. The CDR3 loop spans 15 amino acids. Germline V lookup: CDR1 SGHDT, CDR2 YYEEEE. The trim removed 4 bases at V and 4 bases at J, leaving 7 bases unmatched. This chain's CDR3 is CASSPHQGVNEKLFF. The CDR3 DNA follows: TGTGCCAGCAGCCCCCATCAGGGGGTTAATGAAAAACTGTTTTTT. Complete variable domain (other parts from reference TRBV5-6 and TRBJ1-4): DAGVTQSPTHLIKTRGQQVTLRCSPKSGHDTVSWYQQALGQGPQFIFQYYEEEERQRGNFPDRFSGHQFPNYSSELNVNALLLGDSALYLCASSPHQGVNEKLFFGSGTQLSVL.

The genes are TRBV7-2 and TRBJ1-2; D is unclear. The CDR3 covers 14 residues. Germline V lookup: CDR1 SGHTA, CDR2 FQGNSA. With 3 bases removed from V and 5 bases from J, the gap between germline ends came to 13 bases. In DNA, the CDR3 is TGTGCCAGCAGCTTTTCAGCGTCTACATATGGCTACACCTTC. This encodes CASSFSASTYGYTF.

The V gene is TRBV19, the J gene TRBJ1-1, with D possibly being TRBD1 (6 bases). The CDR3 extends over 18 amino acids. The germline V and J ends were trimmed by 4 bases and 4 bases, with 25 bases remaining between them. Germline values: CDR1 LNHDA, CDR2 SQIVND (reference sequence). The CDR3 region has the DNA TGTGCCAGTAGTACCACAAGACAGGTCAAACGTCGGGCCACTGAAGCTTTCTTT. This sequence encodes CASSTTRQVKRRATEAFF.

The chain is built from TRBV29-1 and TRBJ1-1; 7 bases match TRBD1. Germline CDR1 reads SQVTM; CDR2 reads ANQGSEA. V was clipped by 6 bases and J by 4 bases; unmatched bases: 8. There are 13 residues in the CDR3. Written as DNA, the CDR3 is TGCAGCGTAAAACCCAACAGGGGCACTGAAGCTTTCTTT. The encoded protein is CSVKPNRGTEAFF.

This chain links TRBV5-6 with TRBJ1-1, with a weak D call TRBD1 (6 bases). The CDR3 sequence is 16 residues long. Germline V CDR1 and CDR2: SGHDT, YYEEEE. Trimming removed 3 bases from V and 0 bases from J, with 15 bases in between. In DNA, the CDR3 is TGTGCCAGCAGCTCCGGGAGGGGGACCTTGAACACTGAAGCTTTCTTT. This sequence encodes CASSSGRGTLNTEAFF.

The chain links TRBV24-1 to TRBJ2-7; D possibly corresponds to TRBD2 (5 bases). Germline V gene sequence: CDR1 KGHDR, CDR2 SFDVKD. This CDR3 is built from 13 residues. Trimming took off 7 bases at V and 2 bases at J, with 11 bases between the two ends. CDR3 DNA sequence: TGTGCCACCAGCAACTCCGGGACCTACGAGCAGTACTTC. Protein product: CATSNSGTYEQYF.

In DNA form, the CDR3 reads TGTGCCAGCAGCTTCCTAGGGGGCTCCTACGAGCAGTACTTC. It translates to CASSFLGGSYEQYF. The chain employs TRBV7-8 and TRBJ2-7, with a weak D call TRBD1 (6 bases). The V gene's germline CDR1 is SGHVS and CDR2 FQNEAQ. Trimming left V 3 bases short and J 0 bases short, with 9 bases between. The CDR3 has 14 residues.

The rearrangement links TRBV5-6 to TRBJ2-2; TRBD1 matches at 9 bases. There are 18 residues in the CDR3. V lost 1 base to trimming and J lost 7 bases; unmatched junction nucleotides: 14. The germline gives CDR1 SGHDT, CDR2 YYEEEE. DNA of the CDR3: TGTGCCAGCAGCTTGATGGGACAGGGTGCTGGCGGGCACGGGGAGCTGTTTTTT. It is translated as CASSLMGQGAGGHGELFF.

The rearrangement uses TRBV2 and TRBJ1-5; 9 bases are shared with TRBD1. With 6 bases clipped from V and 9 bases from J, the junction kept 6 bases outside the gene matches. From germline, CDR1 is SNHLY and CDR2 FYNNEI. The CDR3 is 13 amino acids. The CDR3 DNA sequence: TGTGCCAGCAGGGGACAGGGTCATTGGCCCCAGCATTTT. Residues: CASRGQGHWPQHF. Supplemented by reference TRBV2 and TRBJ1-5, the full variable domain reads EPEVTQTPSHQVTQMGQEVILRCVPISNHLYFYWYRQILGQKVEFLVSFYNNEISEKSEIFDDQFSVERPDGSNFTLKIRSTKLEDSAMYFCASRGQGHWPQHFGDGTRLSIL.

The CDR3 region has the DNA TGCGCCAGCAGCAATTCAGCAGGGGGCTCGAACACCATATATTTT. Protein product: CASSNSAGGSNTIYF. The V and J genes are TRBV5-1 and TRBJ1-3; 8 bases align to TRBD1. The CDR3 extends over 15 amino acids. The V and J ends lost 4 bases and 7 bases, in that order; junction bases with no gene match: 10. Germline V lookup: CDR1 SGHRS, CDR2 YFSETQ.

V is TRBV27 and J is TRBJ1-2, with TRBD1 matching 7 bases. The CDR3 contains 13 residues. Germline V gene lookup returns CDR1 MNHEY and CDR2 SMNVEV (reference sequence). Trimming took 4 bases from V and 5 from J; bases not matched to a gene: 4. In DNA, the CDR3 is TGTGCCAGCAGTTCGGGACAGATATATGGCTACACCTTC. Its translation is CASSSGQIYGYTF.

The chain employs TRBV7-6 and TRBJ1-2, with 11 nucleotides matching TRBD1. The CDR3 consists of 16 residues. The germline V gene encodes CDR1 SGHVS and CDR2 FNYEAQ. J was trimmed by 8 bases and V by 5 bases; bases with no gene match: 13. In nucleotides, the CDR3 is TGTGCCAGCAGCGACCTCAAGGACAGGGGGCTGGGAGGCTACACCTTC. It codes for CASSDLKDRGLGGYTF.

V usage is TRBV19 and J usage is TRBJ1-1; unclear D gene. V dropped 3 bases and J dropped 0 bases, with 11 bases sitting between them. This CDR3 comprises 15 residues. Germline CDR1 reads LNHDA; CDR2 reads SQIVND (reference sequence). This chain's CDR3 is CASSMRPLMNTEAFF. The CDR3 nucleotides are TGTGCCAGTAGTATGCGCCCCCTTATGAACACTGAAGCTTTCTTT. Based on the CDR3 plus reference TRBV19 and TRBJ1-1, the full variable domain is DGGITQSPKYLFRKEGQNVTLSCEQNLNHDAMYWYRQDPGQGLRLIYYSQIVNDFQKGDIAEGYSVSREKKESFPLTVTSAQKNPTAFYLCASSMRPLMNTEAFFGQGTRLTVV.

The V and J genes are TRBV21-1 and TRBJ1-2. TRBV21-1 is a recognized pseudogene. CDR3 length: 13 residues. DNA for the CDR3: TGTGCCAGCAGCAAAACACTATTTTATGGCTACACCTTC. It yields the protein CASSKTLFYGYTF.

This clone occurred a few times. This chain joins TRBV2 and TRBJ2-3; D possibly corresponds to TRBD2 (5 bases). The germline V gene encodes CDR1 SNHLY and CDR2 FYNNEI. This CDR3 spans 12 amino acids. The V end was cut by 10 bases, the J end by 5 bases, with 13 bases between. The CDR3 DNA reads TGTGCCACCCGGGGATCGGTAGATACGCAGTATTTT. Translated, it gives CATRGSVDTQYF.

This chain connects TRBV9 to TRBJ1-1, with a possible D match to TRBD1 (6 bases). The CDR3 consists of 14 residues. Trimming removed 5 bases at V and 1 base at J, with 12 bases between. From germline, CDR1 is SGDLS and CDR2 YYNGEE. The CDR3: CASRRGLENTEAFF. DNA of the CDR3: TGTGCCAGCAGGAGGGGGTTAGAGAACACTGAAGCTTTCTTT. Combining the CDR3 with reference TRBV9 and TRBJ1-1 gives the whole variable domain DSGVTQTPKHLITATGQRVTLRCSPRSGDLSVYWYQQSLDQGLQFLIQYYNGEERAKGNILERFSAQQFPDLHSELNLSSLELGDSALYFCASRRGLENTEAFFGQGTRLTVV.

The chain carries TRBV30 and TRBJ1-2, with D perhaps TRBD1 (6 bases). Deletions cut 3 bases from V and 7 bases from J, with 12 bases between. Germline loops: CDR1 GTSNPN, CDR2 SVGIG (reference sequence). The CDR3 is made up of 12 amino acids. The CDR3 bases are TGTGCCTGGAGAGCCGGGACACTTGGCTACACCTTC. Translation gives CAWRAGTLGYTF.

This chain uses TRBV5-8 with TRBJ2-7; 11 bases fit TRBD1. The CDR3 consists of 16 residues. With V trimmed by 4 bases and J by 4 bases, 10 bases remained unmatched. CDR1 SGHTS and CDR2 YDEGEE come from the germline V gene. This CDR3 reads CASSRVVGQGAYEQYF. CDR3 sequence (DNA): TGTGCCAGCAGCCGAGTGGTAGGACAGGGGGCTTACGAGCAGTACTTC.

The chain uses TRBV9 and TRBJ1-2; weak D call: TRBD1 (6 bases). The CDR3 is 14 amino acids. Trimming cost V 0 bases and J 6 bases, with 12 bases left between them. Germline assignment: CDR1 SGDLS and CDR2 YYNGEE. The CDR3 region is CASSVVGTMDGYTF. The CDR3 bases are TGTGCCAGCAGCGTAGTGGGGACAATGGATGGCTACACCTTC. The full variable domain, rest sourced from reference TRBV9 and TRBJ1-2, is DSGVTQTPKHLITATGQRVTLRCSPRSGDLSVYWYQQSLDQGLQFLIQYYNGEERAKGNILERFSAQQFPDLHSELNLSSLELGDSALYFCASSVVGTMDGYTFGSGTRLTVV.

This clone appeared a few times. The CDR3 reads CASRFRGSPLHF. CDR3 coding DNA: TGTGCCAGCAGGTTTAGGGGTTCACCCCTCCACTTT. V is TRBV12-3 or TRBV12-4 and J is TRBJ1-6, with D tentatively TRBD1 (5 bases). This CDR3 region has 12 residues. V was pared by 6 bases and J by 9 bases, with 9 bases between.

The rearrangement uses TRBV11-3 and TRBJ2-7; no clear D. Germline V gene lookup returns CDR1 SGHNT and CDR2 YENEEA. The CDR3 is 16 amino acids. The V end was cut by 5 bases, the J end by 2 bases, with 19 bases between. The CDR3 bases are TGTGCCAGCAGCGATACCTCACGAGCGCGCCCCTACGAGCAGTACTTC. Its translation is CASSDTSRARPYEQYF.

The chain recombines TRBV7-3 with TRBJ2-1; D is perhaps TRBD1 (6 bases). CDR1 and CDR2 (germline): SGHTA, FQGTGA. This CDR3 region has 12 residues. V was cut by 5 bases and J by 5 bases, with 7 bases left in between. The DNA of the CDR3 is TGTGCCAGCAGCCAGGGGAACAATGAGCAGTTCTTC. This codes for CASSQGNNEQFF. Combining the CDR3 with reference TRBV7-3 and TRBJ2-1 gives the whole variable domain GAGVSQTPSNKVTEKGKYVELRCDPISGHTALYWYRQSLGQGPEFLIYFQGTGAADDSGLPNDRFFAVRPEGSVSTLKIQRTERGDSAVYLCASSQGNNEQFFGPGTRLTVL.

CDR3 in DNA: TGTGCCACCAGTGACCTACTCACAGATACGCAGTATTTT. This gives the protein CATSDLLTDTQYF. V is TRBV24-1 and J is TRBJ2-3; D uncertain. The CDR3 runs to 13 residues. Germline V lookup: CDR1 KGHDR, CDR2 SFDVKD. Between the trimmed V and J ends, which lost 4 bases and 2 bases, there was a span of 6 bases.

V and J are TRBV19 and TRBJ2-5; no reliable D call. The V end was cut by 5 bases, the J end by 5 bases, with 15 bases between. The CDR3 is made up of 14 amino acids. CDR1 is LNHDA, CDR2 SQIVND, per germline (reference sequence). CDR3 sequence: CASSPRGVYETQYF. The CDR3 DNA reads TGTGCCAGTAGTCCCCGCGGTGTATATGAGACCCAGTACTTC.

As for this clone: A much larger clone sits a single nucleotide away, making a read error possible. This sample includes further DNA sequences coding for the same CDR3. The chain uses TRBV7-2 and TRBJ2-3; possibly TRBD2 for D (6 bases). In germline, CDR1 is SGHTA, CDR2 FQGNSA. The V end lost 1 base, the J end lost 3 bases, and 8 bases lay between the germline ends. The CDR3 consists of 14 residues. CDR3 in DNA: TGTGCCAGCAGCTTAGTGCGGGGTACAGATACGCAGTATTTT. Translated: CASSLVRGTDTQYF.

This chain joins TRBV2 and TRBJ1-1, with 10 nucleotides matching TRBD1. This CDR3 has 14 residues. V was clipped by 6 bases and J by 8 bases; unmatched bases: 9. CDR1 SNHLY and CDR2 FYNNEI come from the germline V gene. CDR3 bases: TGTGCCAGCAGGGAGGGACAGGGGATGACCGAAGCTTTCTTT. It is translated as CASREGQGMTEAFF.

This chain connects TRBV5-8 to TRBJ1-5; 10 bases agree with TRBD1. The CDR3 consists of 14 residues. From germline, CDR1 is SGHTS and CDR2 YDEGEE. Trimming cost V 4 bases and J 6 bases; bases outside gene matches: 4. The CDR3 DNA is TGTGCCAGCAGCCACGGGACAGGGGTTCAGCCCCAGCATTTT. Its translation is CASSHGTGVQPQHF.

Comments on this clone: This sample also contains other DNA sequences that code for the same CDR3. The chain is built from TRBV7-2 and TRBJ2-1, with 8 bases fitting TRBD1. J gave up 0 bases and V 4 bases, and 2 bases lay outside the gene matches. The CDR3 is made up of 15 amino acids. Germline V CDR1 and CDR2: SGHTA, FQGNSA. CDR3 loop: CASSSDRGSYNEQFF. DNA for the CDR3: TGTGCCAGCAGCTCCGACAGGGGCTCCTACAATGAGCAGTTCTTC.